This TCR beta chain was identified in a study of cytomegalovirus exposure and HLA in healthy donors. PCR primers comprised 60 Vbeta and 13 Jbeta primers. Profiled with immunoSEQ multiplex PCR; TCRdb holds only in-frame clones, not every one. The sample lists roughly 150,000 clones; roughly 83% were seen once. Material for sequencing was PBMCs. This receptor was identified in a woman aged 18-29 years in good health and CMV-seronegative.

The CDR3 DNA reads as TGTGCCAGCAGTATCCTGAACACTGAAGCTTTCTTT. Translated: CASSILNTEAFF. The V gene is TRBV5-6, the J gene TRBJ1-1; D unresolved. Germline values: CDR1 SGHDT, CDR2 YYEEEE. The CDR3 runs to 12 residues. V was cut by 5 bases and J by 0 bases, with 5 bases left in between. Combining the CDR3 with reference TRBV5-6 and TRBJ1-1 gives the whole variable domain DAGVTQSPTHLIKTRGQQVTLRCSPKSGHDTVSWYQQALGQGPQFIFQYYEEEERQRGNFPDRFSGHQFPNYSSELNVNALLLGDSALYLCASSILNTEAFFGQGTRLTVV.